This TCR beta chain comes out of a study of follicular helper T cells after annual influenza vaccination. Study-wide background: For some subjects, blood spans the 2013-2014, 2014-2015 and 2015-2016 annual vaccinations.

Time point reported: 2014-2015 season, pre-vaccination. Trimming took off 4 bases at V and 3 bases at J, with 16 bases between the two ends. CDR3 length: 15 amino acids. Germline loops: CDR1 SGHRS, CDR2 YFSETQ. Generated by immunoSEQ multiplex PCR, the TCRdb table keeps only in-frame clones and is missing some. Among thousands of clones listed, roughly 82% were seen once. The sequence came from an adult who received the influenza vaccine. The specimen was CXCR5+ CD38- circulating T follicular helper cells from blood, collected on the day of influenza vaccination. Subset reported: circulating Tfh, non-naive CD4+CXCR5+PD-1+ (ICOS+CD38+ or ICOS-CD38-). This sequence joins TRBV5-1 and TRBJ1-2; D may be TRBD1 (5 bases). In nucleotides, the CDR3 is TGCGCCAGCAGCACCCGGGGAGACAGCTACTATGGCTACACCTTC. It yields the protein CASSTRGDSYYGYTF.